The 2 T cell receptor beta chains given below trace back to one sample, sequenced in a study of blood T cell repertoires in COVID-19. Method: immunoSEQ multiplex PCR; TCRdb's copy keeps in-frame clones and lacks some. The table has about 480,000 clones, 88% seen once. Sequenced sample: PBMCs or T cells enriched from blood (not recorded which). These receptors were taken from a woman aged 40 to 50 who had recovered from COVID-19.

The rearrangement links TRBV6-2 or TRBV6-3 to TRBJ2-5; TRBD2 matches at 11 bases. This CDR3 is built from 18 residues. V gave up 2 bases and J gave up 1 base; unmatched junction bases: 9. Germline values: CDR1 MNHEY, CDR2 SVGEGT. The DNA of the CDR3 is TGTGCCAGCAGTTACGGTATCGCAACTAGCGGGGGCCAAGAGACCCAGTACTTC. As protein: CASSYGIATSGGQETQYF.

J is TRBJ1-1 and V is TRBV5-6; 7 bases agree with TRBD1. The CDR3 runs to 15 residues. Germline CDR1 is SGHDT and CDR2 is YYEEEE. With 4 bases clipped from V and 4 bases from J, the junction kept 10 bases outside the gene matches. Here the CDR3 DNA reads TGTGCCAGCAGCATGTACAGGGGTACGGGCACTGAAGCTTTCTTT. It translates to CASSMYRGTGTEAFF.